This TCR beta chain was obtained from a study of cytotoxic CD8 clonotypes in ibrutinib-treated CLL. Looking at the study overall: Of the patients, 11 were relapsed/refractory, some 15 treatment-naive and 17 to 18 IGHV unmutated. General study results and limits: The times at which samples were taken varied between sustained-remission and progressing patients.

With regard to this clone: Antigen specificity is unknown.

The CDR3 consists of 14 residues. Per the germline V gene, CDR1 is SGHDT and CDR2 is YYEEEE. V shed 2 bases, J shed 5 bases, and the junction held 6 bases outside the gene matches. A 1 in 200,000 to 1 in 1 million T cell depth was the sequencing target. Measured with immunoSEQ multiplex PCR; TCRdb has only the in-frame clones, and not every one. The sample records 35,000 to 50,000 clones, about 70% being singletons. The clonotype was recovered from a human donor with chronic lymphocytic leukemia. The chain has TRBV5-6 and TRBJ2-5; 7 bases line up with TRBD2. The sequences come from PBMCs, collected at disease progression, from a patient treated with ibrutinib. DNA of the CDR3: TGTGCCAGCAGCTTCCAGGGAGGGATGGAGACCCAGTACTTC. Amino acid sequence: CASSFQGGMETQYF.